What follows are 5 T cell receptor beta chains derived from one specimen sequenced in a study of blood T cells in healthy people across ages. Then a second PCR, running roughly 7 to 11 cycles, was carried out with a sample-barcoded 5' primer and a J-beta primer mix. TCRdb re-analysed the 5' RACE reads in MiXCR, keeping a single row per CDR3 protein. The sample contains about 510,000 distinct CDR3 sequences, 25% to 35% of which appear only once. The same specimen was also included in a second study, on T cells of mothers and their children.

Sequencing used blood. The origin of the receptors is a boy between 2 and 10 years old in good health.

This clonotype was detected a few times. The chain couples TRBV10-3 to TRBJ1-6; unclear D gene. The CDR3 contains 12 residues. V was trimmed by 3 bases and J by 10 bases, leaving 7 bases between them. CDR1 is ENHRY and CDR2 is SYGVKD in the germline V gene. The CDR3 sequence: CAISDFQSPLHF. Written as DNA, the CDR3 is TGTGCCATCAGTGACTTTCAATCACCCCTCCACTTT.

The V gene is TRBV5-1, the J gene TRBJ2-4; D may be TRBD1 (5 bases). Germline CDR1 is SGHRS and CDR2 is YFSETQ. This CDR3 has 15 residues. V was clipped by 0 bases and J by 3 bases, with 10 bases between them. The CDR3 DNA sequence: TGCGCCAGCAGCTTGGAGGGGATTGACAAAAACATTCAGTACTTC. It yields the protein CASSLEGIDKNIQYF.

The rearrangement uses TRBV5-1 and TRBJ1-3; possibly TRBD1 for D (5 bases). Germline assignment: CDR1 SGHRS and CDR2 YFSETQ. The CDR3 loop spans 14 amino acids. Trimming shortened V by 3 bases and J by 1 base, and 8 bases separated the two germline ends. The CDR3 DNA is TGCGCCAGCAGCTCCGGGACTTCTGGAAACACCATATATTTT. Its translation is CASSSGTSGNTIYF.

A remark on this clonotype: Its ends do not fully match the called genes, so a read error is possible. The chain carries TRBV30 and TRBJ1-4; D is unresolved. The CDR3 sequence is 14 residues long. The germline CDR1 and CDR2 sequences are GTSNPN and SVGIG (reference sequence). The CDR3 region has the DNA TGTGCTGCTAGGAATCATGCAACTGATGAAAAACTGTTTTTT. Amino acid sequence: CAARNHATDEKLFF.

This clonotype was seen a few times. Germline and junction disagree at one end, which may indicate a read error. This chain uses TRBV20-1 with TRBJ2-5, with 8 bases aligning to TRBD2. Germline V gene sequence: CDR1 DFQATT, CDR2 SNEGSKA (reference sequence). The CDR3 sequence is 14 residues long. In DNA form, the CDR3 reads TGCAGTGCTGGAGAGCGGGGGATCCAAGAGACCCAGTACTTC. It yields the protein CSAGERGIQETQYF.